One sample yielded the 2 T cell receptor beta chains listed below, sequenced in a study of T cell responses to AZD1222 COVID-19 vaccine (dated by TCRdb to the early 2020s). The sample's time point label, decoded: baseline before first vaccination. Library preparation was by the immunoSEQ multiplex PCR assay. TCRdb obtained this table from immuneACCESS and retained in-frame rearrangements with V and J assigned. These tables miss some clones; where compared with another copy, unresolved V genes account for less than half of the shortfall, and the remainder is unexplained. This sample gives more than 65,000 clones in total; almost 80% of them show up just once. Roughly 20% of the sample is held by the ten biggest clonotypes. The starting material was peripheral blood, obtained on day 0 of AZD1222 vaccination. Receptors were obtained from an adult in good health.

V and J are TRBV6-2 or TRBV6-3 and TRBJ1-1; no reliable D call. Germline lookup yields CDR1 MNHEY and CDR2 SVGEGT. The CDR3 is 14 amino acids. V gave up 2 bases and J gave up 3 bases, with 10 bases separating them. The CDR3 region is CASSYRGKDTEAFF. In DNA form, the CDR3 reads TGTGCCAGCAGTTACCGGGGTAAGGACACTGAAGCTTTCTTT.

The V call is TRBV28, the J call TRBJ2-7, with TRBD2 matching 12 bases. Germline lookup yields CDR1 MDHEN and CDR2 SYDVKM. J lost 5 bases, V lost 6 bases, and 14 bases had no gene match. The CDR3 consists of 17 residues. The CDR3 region has the DNA TGTGCCAGCAGCATACTAGCGGGAGGTTCCTTGGGGAACGAGCAGTACTTC. Translation gives CASSILAGGSLGNEQYF.